Given below is one TCR beta chain in context. Its antigen is unknown. Isolated RNA was reverse transcribed in full, so expressed TCRB transcripts were sequenced. The repertoire was sequenced with immunoSEQ multiplex PCR; TCRdb's copy has only in-frame clones and lacks some. The sample has more than 300,000 clones, roughly an eighth seen once. These data come from a study of beta chain features in type 1 diabetes. Study background: Regarding age, gender and cell yields, patients proved similar to healthy donors. Whole-study results and caveats: The VDJ junctions of type 1 diabetes patients carried fewer insertions and more deletions. All four CD4+ subsets of Type 1 diabetes patients contained TCRB CDR3s that were moderately but significantly shorter.

Germline V lookup: CDR1 MGHRA, CDR2 YSYEKL. The CDR3 spans 14 residues. V dropped 5 bases and J dropped 6; count of bases not matched to a gene: 6. This receptor was identified in a man aged 18 to 29 in good health. The sample comprised naive CD4+ T cells from blood. The V and J genes are TRBV4-1 and TRBJ1-1; 10 bases agree with TRBD1. CDR3 DNA sequence: TGCGCCAGCAGCTCCGGACAGGGGGTCGCTGAAGCTTTCTTT. Protein sequence: CASSSGQGVAEAFF.